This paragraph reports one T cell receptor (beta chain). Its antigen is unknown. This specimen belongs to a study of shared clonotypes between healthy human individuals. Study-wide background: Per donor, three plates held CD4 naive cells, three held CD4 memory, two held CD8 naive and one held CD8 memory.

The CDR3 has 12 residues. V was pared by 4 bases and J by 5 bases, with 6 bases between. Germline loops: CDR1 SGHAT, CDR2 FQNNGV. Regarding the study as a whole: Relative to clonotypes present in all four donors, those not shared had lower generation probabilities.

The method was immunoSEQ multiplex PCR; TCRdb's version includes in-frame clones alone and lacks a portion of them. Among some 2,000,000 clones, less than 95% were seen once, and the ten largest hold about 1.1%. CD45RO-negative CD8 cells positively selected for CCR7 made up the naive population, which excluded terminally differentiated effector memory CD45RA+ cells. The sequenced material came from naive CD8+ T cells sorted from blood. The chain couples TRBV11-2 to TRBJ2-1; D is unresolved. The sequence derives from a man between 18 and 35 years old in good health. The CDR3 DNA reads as TGTGCCAGCAGCTCCGCTAACAATGAGCAGTTCTTC. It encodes CASSSANNEQFF.